The clone carrying this T cell receptor beta chain was detected many times. This sample stems from a study of T cells in Graves' hyperthyroidism and ophthalmopathy. The CDR3 has 13 amino acids. The V end was cut by 3 bases, the J end by 15 bases, with 16 bases between. Looked up from germline, CDR1 is SGDLS and CDR2 is YYNGEE. Template material for amplifying TCR beta CDR3 regions consisted of RNA transcripts. TCR CDR3 regions were first amplified by RT-PCR with HTBI primers. TCRdb reprocessed the multiplex PCR reads with MiXCR, giving one entry per CDR3 protein. The top ten hold roughly 30% of the sample, which has about 680,000 distinct CDR3 sequences, roughly 32% seen once.

The sample taken for sequencing was blood. The chain combines TRBV9 with TRBJ1-6, with D unresolved. The clonotype originates from a woman aged 40 to 50 with Graves' hyperthyroidism. CDR3 DNA: TGTGCCAGCAGCGGAGGTCTCCAGCAAGTCCTCCACTTT. Its translation is CASSGGLQQVLHF.